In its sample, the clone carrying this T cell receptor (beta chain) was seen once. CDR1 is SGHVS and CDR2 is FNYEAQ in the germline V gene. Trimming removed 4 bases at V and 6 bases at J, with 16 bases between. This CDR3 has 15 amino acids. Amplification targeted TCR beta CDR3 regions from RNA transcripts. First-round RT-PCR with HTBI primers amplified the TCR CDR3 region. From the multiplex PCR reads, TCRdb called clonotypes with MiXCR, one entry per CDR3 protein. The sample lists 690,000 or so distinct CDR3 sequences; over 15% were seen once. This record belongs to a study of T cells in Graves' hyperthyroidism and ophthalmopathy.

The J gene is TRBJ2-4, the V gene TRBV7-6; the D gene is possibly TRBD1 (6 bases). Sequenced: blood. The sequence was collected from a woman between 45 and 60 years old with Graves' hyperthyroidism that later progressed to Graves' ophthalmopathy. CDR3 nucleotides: TGTGCCAGCAGCTCGTTACAGGGTACGGGAAACATTCAGTACTTC. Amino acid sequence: CASSSLQGTGNIQYF. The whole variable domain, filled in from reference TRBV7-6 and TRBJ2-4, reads GAGVSQSPRYKVTKRGQDVALRCDPISGHVSLYWYRQALGQGPEFLTYFNYEAQQDKSGLPNDRFSAERPEGSISTLTIQRTEQRDSAMYRCASSSLQGTGNIQYFGAGTRLSVL.